The rows below give T cell receptor beta chains drawn from one sample of a study of early T cells in non-severe SARS-CoV-2 infection. TCRdb re-derived calls from the 5' RACE reads in MiXCR, one entry per CDR3 protein. The table has approximately 69,000 distinct CDR3 sequences, roughly 10% seen once. The sample taken for sequencing was whole blood. Receptors originate from an adult who was a healthcare worker with PCR-confirmed SARS-CoV-2 infection or an uninfected control (not recorded which). The CDR3 runs from the conserved cysteine through the conserved F or W. A D gene is named only where the DNA matches it firmly. Where a row states a size, it is once, few, many or the class of an expanded clone; other rows omit it.

d_call j_call v_call clone_size cdr3_nt cdr3_aa
TRBD2 TRBJ2-1 TRBV20-1 many TGCAGTGCCCGACCCCGCGGGGGGGGCTACAATGAGCAGTTCTTC CSARPRGGGYNEQFF
TRBD2 TRBJ2-3 TRBV19 many TGTGCCAGTAGTCCGGGGAGGGAGAGGAGGACAGATACGCAGTATTTT CASSPGRERRTDTQYF
TRBD1 TRBJ2-5 TRBV29-1 many TGCAGCGTGGGACAGGGCCAAGAGACCCAGTACTTC CSVGQGQETQYF
NA TRBJ2-5 TRBV9 NA TGTGCCAGCAGCGTACAGGGGAGGGAGACCCAGTACTTC CASSVQGRETQYF
TRBD2 TRBJ2-5 TRBV12-3/TRBV12-4 once TGTGCCAGCAGCCCAGGGACTAGCGGGAGTTGGTGTCAGTACTTC CASSPGTSGSWCQYF
NA TRBJ2-7 TRBV9 many TGTGCCAGCAGCGTAGTTGGAACCTACGAGCAGTACTTC CASSVVGTYEQYF
NA TRBJ2-3 TRBV19 many TGTGCCAGCAGTATATTTAACTCCCATACGCAGTATTTT CASSIFNSHTQYF
TRBD1 TRBJ1-1 TRBV6-1 many TGTGCCAGCAGTGGGGACAGCCAAGCTTTCTTT CASSGDSQAFF
TRBD1 TRBJ2-5 TRBV29-1 many TGCAGCGTTGGTTGGGACAGGGCGAGAGAGACCCAGTACTTC CSVGWDRARETQYF
NA TRBJ1-2 TRBV30 many TGTGCCGGCCTCCAGGAGAACTATGGCTACACCTTC CAGLQENYGYTF
NA TRBJ2-6 TRBV5-1 many TGCGCCAGCAGCTTGGAGGGGTCTGGGGCCAACGTCCTGACTTTC CASSLEGSGANVLTF
NA TRBJ2-1 TRBV29-1 NA TGCAGCACCCGGCTGACTAGCAATGAGCAGTTCTTC CSTRLTSNEQFF
TRBD2 TRBJ2-3 TRBV10-3 many TGTGCCATCAGTGAGTTGGGCGGGGGTAACACAGATACGCAGTATTTT CAISELGGGNTDTQYF
NA TRBJ2-3 TRBV9 many TGTGCCAGCAGCATACACCGAGGGGATACGCAGTATTTT CASSIHRGDTQYF
TRBD2 TRBJ2-2 TRBV7-8 few TGTGCCAGCAGCAGCCGACTAGCGGGAGGAGGAGGCGGGGAGCTGTTTTTT CASSSRLAGGGGGELFF
TRBD2 TRBJ2-2 TRBV6-1 NA TGTGCCAGCAATCCAGGCTCGGGGCTAGCGGGAAGGTACACCGGGGAGCTGTTTTTT CASNPGSGLAGRYTGELFF
TRBD1 TRBJ2-7 TRBV18 many TGTGCCAGCTCACCCGGCGCAGGGGGCGGTGAGCAGTACTTC CASSPGAGGGEQYF
TRBD1 TRBJ1-1 TRBV6-5 many TGTGCCAGCAGTTACGGGACAGGGGCGAGGTACACTGAAGCTTTCTTT CASSYGTGARYTEAFF
NA TRBJ1-2 TRBV11-2 NA TGTGCCAGCAGGCCCATGGGGACGGAGTATGGCTACACCTTC CASRPMGTEYGYTF
NA TRBJ1-5 TRBV19 many TGTGCCAGTAGTATCGGCGGGTCGGACGCTCAGCCCCAGCATTTT CASSIGGSDAQPQHF
NA TRBJ1-6 TRBV7-6 NA TGTGCCAGCAGCTCGGGGGCCAGCTCCTATAATTCACCCCTCCACTTT CASSSGASSYNSPLHF
NA TRBJ2-3 TRBV12-3/TRBV12-4 few TGTGCCAGCAGTTTGGGGGGCTGGAGCACAGATACGCAGTATTTT CASSLGGWSTDTQYF
TRBD1 TRBJ2-7 TRBV7-2 many TGTGCCAGCACCAAGGCAGGGGGCTACGAGCAGTACTTC CASTKAGGYEQYF
NA TRBJ2-5 TRBV3-1 many TGTGCCAGCAGCCCATCGGACAGCCCACAAGAGACCCAGTACTTC CASSPSDSPQETQYF
TRBD1 TRBJ2-3 TRBV9 few TGTGCCAGCAGCCCGGGGACAGCTAGCACAGATACGCAGTATTTT CASSPGTASTDTQYF
TRBD1 TRBJ1-1 TRBV3-1 many TGTGCCAGCAGTCGACAGGGGGGCACTGAAGCTTTCTTT CASSRQGGTEAFF
TRBD2 TRBJ2-3 TRBV9 NA TGTGCCAGCAGCGACCAGACTAGCGGGGTAGATACGCAGTATTTT CASSDQTSGVDTQYF
NA TRBJ1-2 TRBV29-1 NA TGCAGCGTTGAAGGGGGAACTGGAGGCTACACCTTC CSVEGGTGGYTF